The T cell receptor (beta chain) described here comes from a study of CD8+ T cells in alopecia areata. Study at large: In an open-label trial, patients got 5 to 10 mg tofacitinib twice daily. For 6 to 18 months, tofacitinib was taken, and 6 months off drug followed. Scoring of severity for treated patients was based on percentage of affected scalp area. Overall study findings and caveats: On tofacitinib, scalp clonality and expanded CD8+ clones among top 100 fell significantly.

This CDR3 comprises 15 residues. Per the germline V gene, CDR1 is SGHAT and CDR2 is FQNNGV. Losses at the gene ends were 5 bases for V and 3 bases for J; bases not matched to a gene: 7. Specified treatment: oral pan-JAK inhibitor, 5-10 mg twice daily. Following extraction, RNA underwent reverse transcription to cDNA, which served as the sequencing template. The table came from immunoSEQ multiplex PCR; TCRdb's copy has only in-frame clones and leaves some out. The data contain 75,000 to 100,000 clones, about 70% of them singletons. As to this clone: Its matching antigen is unknown.

This TCR was recovered from a human donor with alopecia areata. Sequences were derived from CD8+ T cells sorted from blood, sampled around week 44, from a patient treated with tofacitinib. The rearrangement joins TRBV11-2 to TRBJ2-3; 8 positions match TRBD1. CDR3 sequence: CASSRSGGVTDTQYF. The CDR3 region has the DNA TGTGCCAGCAGCCGATCAGGGGGCGTGACAGATACGCAGTATTTT.